The next 19 T cell receptor beta chains were all read from a single sample in a study of blood T cell repertoires in COVID-19. Sequenced by immunoSEQ multiplex PCR; TCRdb stores in-frame clones only, minus some. The sample lists around 250,000 clones, more than 70% seen once, with approximately 5.9% in the top ten. Material for sequencing was peripheral blood. Receptors were obtained from a man older than 75 with acute or convalescent COVID-19.

The genes are TRBV27 and TRBJ1-4; D gene uncertain. CDR1 and CDR2 from the germline V gene are MNHEY and SMNVEV (reference sequence). The CDR3 length is 14 residues. V lost 5 bases and J 17 bases, leaving 24 bases between the germline ends. Written as DNA, the CDR3 is TGTGCCAGCAGTCTCTCTAGTTCGTTTAGGGAGGTATTTTTT. Encoded protein: CASSLSSSFREVFF.

This clone was observed a few times. The chain links TRBV2 to TRBJ2-5, with D perhaps TRBD1 (5 bases). Trimming cost V 9 bases and J 7 bases, with 12 bases left between them. The V gene's germline CDR1 is SNHLY and CDR2 FYNNEI. CDR3 size: 11 residues. The CDR3 spells CASTGLGTQYF. CDR3 nucleotides: TGTGCCAGTACAGGTCTTGGGACCCAGTACTTC.

CDR3 DNA: TGTGCCAGCAGGGGCAGCGGGACGACCTCCTACAATGAGCAGTTCTTC. This sequence encodes CASRGSGTTSYNEQFF. J is TRBJ2-1 and V is TRBV28; 7 bases line up with TRBD2. The junction had 8 bases not matched to a gene; V was cut back by 6 bases and J by 0 bases. The length of the CDR3 is 16 residues. Germline V lookup: CDR1 MDHEN, CDR2 SYDVKM. The variable domain in full, completed from reference TRBV28 and TRBJ2-1, reads DVKVTQSSRYLVKRTGEKVFLECVQDMDHENMFWYRQDPGLGLRLIYFSYDVKMKEKGDIPEGYSVSREKKERFSLILESASTNQTSMYLCASRGSGTTSYNEQFFGPGTRLTVL.

This clone was seen a few times. The V gene is TRBV4-1, the J gene TRBJ1-2; the D gene is possibly TRBD1 (5 bases). Trimming pared 1 base from V and 4 bases from J, leaving 16 bases between. The germline CDR1 and CDR2 sequences are MGHRA and YSYEKL. The CDR3 extends over 16 amino acids. The CDR3 here is CASSQVRGRGGYGYTF. The CDR3 coding sequence is TGCGCCAGCAGCCAAGTAAGGGGCCGAGGCGGCTATGGCTACACCTTC.

V usage is TRBV30 and J usage is TRBJ1-6, with D hard to call. V lost 0 bases to trimming and J lost 4 bases, with 10 bases between them. This CDR3 region has 15 residues. Germline CDR1 reads GTSNPN; CDR2 reads SVGIG (reference sequence). This CDR3 is CAWSVEAAYNSPLHF. CDR3 nucleotide sequence: TGTGCCTGGAGTGTCGAGGCGGCTTATAATTCACCCCTCCACTTT.

This clone was detected once. This rearrangement joins TRBV6-1 to TRBJ2-5, with D possibly being TRBD2 (6 bases). The CDR3 runs 16 residues. The germline V gene has CDR1 MNHNS and CDR2 SASEGT. V lost 2 bases and J lost 5, with 18 bases in between. As DNA, the CDR3 is TGTGCCAGCAGTGAAAGGGGAGGTGCGAAGGCCGAGACCCAGTACTTC. This translates into CASSERGGAKAETQYF.

This clone was found once. This chain uses TRBV7-9 with TRBJ2-7, with 7 bases that match TRBD1. Losses at the gene ends were 5 bases for V and 3 bases for J; bases not matched to a gene: 13. The CDR3 sequence is 16 residues long. Germline V gene data show CDR1 as SEHNR and CDR2 as FQNEAQ (reference sequence). CDR3 DNA sequence: TGTGCCAGCAGCCCACTGGGGACAGCTACTAACTACGAGCAGTACTTC. This sequence encodes CASSPLGTATNYEQYF.

V is TRBV18 and J is TRBJ2-5; a possible D gene is TRBD1 (5 bases). The CDR3 sequence is 14 residues long. Germline-derived CDR1 and CDR2 are KGHSH and LQKENI. Deletions cut 4 bases from V and 4 bases from J, with 13 bases between. The CDR3 loop reads CASSQGALIETQYF. DNA for the CDR3: TGTGCCAGCTCACAAGGGGCGCTGATAGAGACCCAGTACTTC.

The chain combines TRBV6-2 or TRBV6-3 with TRBJ2-6, with D perhaps TRBD2 (5 bases). V shed 6 bases and J shed 0 bases, with 9 bases lying between them. CDR1 and CDR2 from the germline V gene are MNHEY and SVGEGT. The CDR3 is made up of 15 amino acids. In DNA, the CDR3 is TGTGCCAGCAGCGAGGCGGGCTCTGGGGCCAACGTCCTGACTTTC. This sequence encodes CASSEAGSGANVLTF.

The chain joins TRBV27 to TRBJ2-5, with D possibly TRBD2 on 5 matching bases. Trimming left V 2 bases short and J 5 bases short, with 12 bases between. Germline values: CDR1 MNHEY, CDR2 SMNVEV (reference sequence). This CDR3 contains 14 residues. In DNA form, the CDR3 reads TGTGCCAGCAGTTTACGACTACCACAGGAGACCCAGTACTTC. Its protein is CASSLRLPQETQYF.

This clone was seen only once. The rearrangement joins TRBV11-2 to TRBJ2-5, with TRBD2 identical over 10 bases. Trimming at V came to 5 bases and at J to 5 bases, leaving 8 bases not matched to a gene. Germline assignment: CDR1 SGHAT and CDR2 FQNNGV. The CDR3 contains 15 residues. CDR3: CASSPRLAGVETQYF. In DNA, the CDR3 is TGTGCCAGCAGCCCCCGGCTAGCGGGAGTGGAGACCCAGTACTTC. Full variable domain (rest looked up from reference TRBV11-2 and TRBJ2-5): EAGVAQSPRYKIIEKRQSVAFWCNPISGHATLYWYQQILGQGPKLLIQFQNNGVVDDSQLPKDRFSAERLKGVDSTLKIQPAKLEDSAVYLCASSPRLAGVETQYFGPGTRLLVL.

The V call is TRBV5-4, the J call TRBJ1-5; 7 positions match TRBD1. V shed 4 bases, J shed 4 bases, and the junction held 2 bases outside the gene matches. The germline CDR1 and CDR2 sequences are SGHNT and YYREEE (reference sequence). This CDR3 has 13 residues. CDR3 coding DNA: TGTGCCAGCAGCGCGGACAGGAATCAGCCCCAGCATTTT. This translates into CASSADRNQPQHF.

The gene calls are TRBV4-1 and TRBJ2-3; TRBD2 matches at 9 bases. V dropped 0 bases and J dropped 0; count of bases not matched to a gene: 13. The CDR3 totals 20 residues. CDR1 is MGHRA and CDR2 is YSYEKL in the germline V gene. This CDR3 reads CASSQDIGWLAGTSTDTQYF. Here the CDR3 DNA reads TGCGCCAGCAGCCAAGACATCGGTTGGCTAGCGGGGACTAGCACAGATACGCAGTATTTT.

This clone has more than one count but fewer than ten. The gene calls are TRBV12-3 or TRBV12-4 and TRBJ2-1; possibly TRBD1 for D (6 bases). The V gene lost 9 bases and the J gene lost 0 bases, with 9 bases spanning the gap. This CDR3 contains 13 residues. The CDR3 bases are TGTGCCAGTAGGGGGAGCTCCTACAATGAGCAGTTCTTC. It yields the protein CASRGSSYNEQFF.

This clone was counted between two and nine times. This CDR3 is CASSPPRGSYNEQFF. The CDR3 nucleotides read TGTGCCAGCAGTCCCCCCAGGGGTTCCTACAATGAGCAGTTCTTC. The chain joins TRBV6-2 or TRBV6-3 to TRBJ2-1; a weak D match, TRBD1 (6 bases). The CDR3 sequence is 15 residues long. V lost 5 bases and J lost 1, with 12 bases in between. Germline V gene data show CDR1 as MNHEY and CDR2 as SVGEGT.

The chain couples TRBV28 to TRBJ1-2; D gene uncertain. This CDR3 spans 14 amino acids. CDR1 and CDR2 from the germline V gene are MDHEN and SYDVKM. The V and J ends lost 6 bases and 4 bases respectively, with 15 bases between them. Here the CDR3 reads CASRFGGLLYGYTF. In DNA, the CDR3 is TGTGCCAGCAGATTCGGCGGACTCCTCTATGGCTACACCTTC.

The rearrangement uses TRBV7-2 and TRBJ2-7; D perhaps matches TRBD1 (6 bases). V was shortened by 4 bases and J by 3 bases, with 13 bases between the two germline ends. This CDR3 region has 14 residues. From germline, CDR1 is SGHTA and CDR2 FQGNSA. CDR3 loop: CASSSGTSGYEQYF. DNA for the CDR3: TGTGCCAGCAGCTCCGGGACATCTGGCTACGAGCAGTACTTC.

This clone occurred a few times. The chain combines TRBV7-2 with TRBJ2-3, with 7 bases matching TRBD2. Germline V gene data show CDR1 as SGHTA and CDR2 as FQGNSA. V was pared by 1 base and J by 4 bases, with 5 bases of the junction left unmatched. This CDR3 comprises 15 residues. In DNA form, the CDR3 reads TGTGCCAGCAGCTTAGGAGCGGGGTCGGCAGATACGCAGTATTTT. It yields the protein CASSLGAGSADTQYF.

V is TRBV19 and J is TRBJ1-2, with unresolved D. This CDR3 region has 15 residues. Trimming stripped 5 bases from V and 3 bases from J, with 16 bases between. In germline, CDR1 is LNHDA, CDR2 SQIVND (reference sequence). CDR3 in amino acids: CASSPLGGRYYGYTF. In DNA, the CDR3 is TGTGCCAGTAGTCCTCTCGGAGGGAGGTACTATGGCTACACCTTC.